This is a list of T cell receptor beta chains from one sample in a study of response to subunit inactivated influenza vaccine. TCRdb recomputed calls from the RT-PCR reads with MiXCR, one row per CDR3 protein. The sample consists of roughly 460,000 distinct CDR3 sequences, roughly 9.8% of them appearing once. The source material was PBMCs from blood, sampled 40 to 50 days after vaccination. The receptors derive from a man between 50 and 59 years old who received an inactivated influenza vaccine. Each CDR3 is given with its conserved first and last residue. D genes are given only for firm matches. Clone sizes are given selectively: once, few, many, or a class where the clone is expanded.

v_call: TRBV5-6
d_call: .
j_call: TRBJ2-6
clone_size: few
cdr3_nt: TGTGCCAGCAGCTGGGGGGCTTTGGGAGGGGCCAACGTCCTGACTTTC
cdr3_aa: CASSWGALGGANVLTF

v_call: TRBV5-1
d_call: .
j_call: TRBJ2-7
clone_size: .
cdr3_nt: TGCGCCAGCAGCGGCAGGGGGATGGACTACGAGCAGCACTTC
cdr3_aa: CASSGRGMDYEQHF

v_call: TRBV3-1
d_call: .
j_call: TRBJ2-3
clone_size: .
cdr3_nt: TGTGCCAGCAGCCAAGATCAGGGACGAAGCACAGATACGCAGTATTTT
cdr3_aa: CASSQDQGRSTDTQYF

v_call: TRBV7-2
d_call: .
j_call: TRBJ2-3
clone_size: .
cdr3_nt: TGTGCCAGCAGCCTGGAGGGGGTGGGAGGCGCAGATACGCAGTATTTT
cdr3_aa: CASSLEGVGGADTQYF

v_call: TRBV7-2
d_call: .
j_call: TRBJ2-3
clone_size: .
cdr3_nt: TGTGCCAGCAGCTTCTCCAGGCCAGATACGCAGTATTTT
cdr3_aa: CASSFSRPDTQYF

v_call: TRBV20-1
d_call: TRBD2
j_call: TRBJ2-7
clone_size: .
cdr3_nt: TGCAGTGCTTACACCGGGACTAGCCACAAGGGCTACGAGCAGTACTTC
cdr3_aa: CSAYTGTSHKGYEQYF

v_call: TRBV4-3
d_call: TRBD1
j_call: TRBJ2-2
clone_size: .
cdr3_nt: TGCGCCAGCAGCCAAGCACCCCTCAACCAGGGGGCGAACACCGGGGAGCTGTTTTTT
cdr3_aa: CASSQAPLNQGANTGELFF

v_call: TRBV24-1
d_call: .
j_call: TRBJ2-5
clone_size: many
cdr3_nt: TGTGCCACCAGTGATGTTACAGGGATGTGGGAGACCCAGTACTTC
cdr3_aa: CATSDVTGMWETQYF

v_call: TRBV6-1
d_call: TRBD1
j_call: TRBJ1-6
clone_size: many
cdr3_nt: TGTGCCAGCAGCCCCGACAGGGGTAGGTCACCCCTCCACTTT
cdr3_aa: CASSPDRGRSPLHF

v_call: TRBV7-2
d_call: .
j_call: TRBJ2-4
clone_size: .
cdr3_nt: TGTGCCAGCAGCCCTAGCTCGGGGGTCATTCAGTACTTC
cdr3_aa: CASSPSSGVIQYF

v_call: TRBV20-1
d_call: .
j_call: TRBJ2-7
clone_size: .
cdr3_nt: TGCAGTGCGACGAGGACAGATCCGTCCAGCTACGAGCAGTACTTC
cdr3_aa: CSATRTDPSSYEQYF

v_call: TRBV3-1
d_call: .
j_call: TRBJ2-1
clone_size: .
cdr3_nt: TGTGCCAGCAGCCCCTCAGCGAGCTCCTACAATGAGCAGTTCTTC
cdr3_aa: CASSPSASSYNEQFF

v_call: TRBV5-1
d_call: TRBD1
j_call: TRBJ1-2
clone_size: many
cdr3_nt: TGCGCCAGCAGCCCACAGGGGGCCAACTATGGCTACACCTTC
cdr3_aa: CASSPQGANYGYTF

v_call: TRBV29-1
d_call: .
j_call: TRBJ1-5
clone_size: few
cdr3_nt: TGCAGCGTTAAAAGTCAGGATAGCAATCAGCCCCAGCATTTT
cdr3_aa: CSVKSQDSNQPQHF

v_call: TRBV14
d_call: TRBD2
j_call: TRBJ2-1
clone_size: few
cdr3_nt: TGTGCCAGCAGCCGCCGGCGGGGACTAGGGGTTAAGTATGAGCAGTTCTTC
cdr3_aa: CASSRRRGLGVKYEQFF

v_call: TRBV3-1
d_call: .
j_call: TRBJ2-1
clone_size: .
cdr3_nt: TGTGCCAGCAGCCAAGGACCCCGTGGCGGGATTGAGCAGTTCTTC
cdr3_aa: CASSQGPRGGIEQFF

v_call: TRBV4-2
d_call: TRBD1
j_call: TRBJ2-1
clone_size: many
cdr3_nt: TGTGCCAGCAGCTACCGGGACAGGGGATCCAATGAGCAGTTCTTC
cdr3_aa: CASSYRDRGSNEQFF